The clone carrying this TCR beta chain was counted a single time. Germline V gene lookup returns CDR1 LNHDA and CDR2 SQIVND (reference sequence). CDR3 length equals 13 residues. V trimming: 8 bases; J trimming: 7 bases; junction bases outside the gene matches: 3. The data originate from a study of blood T cell repertoires in COVID-19. Study summary: The United States, Italy and Spain provided the acute and convalescent COVID-19 samples. PBMCs, B-cell-depleted T cells, or T cells provided the cDNA or gDNA that made up the material.

One Seattle source followed patients from active infection through their disease course. Per the original methods: Researchers report that nucleated cell counts were estimated from reference gene primer amplification. Repertoires were generated with immunoSEQ multiplex PCR, while TCRdb's copy carries only in-frame clones and drops some. For V, J and clone size, that table is used; D and trimming come from the DNA. This table holds about 270,000 clones, around 85% found once. This TCR was recovered from a human donor with COVID-19, enrolled during active disease. The donor label of this sample is uncertain. The sequenced material came from peripheral blood. The rearrangement joins TRBV19 to TRBJ1-6, with 9 bases that match TRBD1. The CDR3 DNA reads as TGTGCCAGTCGGACAGGGGCGAATTCACCCCTCCACTTT. Translation: CASRTGANSPLHF.